The following is a TCR beta chain sequence with its context. This entry is derived from a study of blood T cell repertoires in COVID-19. V was pared by 0 bases and J by 1 base, with 13 bases between. The CDR3 covers 16 residues. From germline, CDR1 is SGHKS and CDR2 YYEKEE (reference sequence). Assay: immunoSEQ multiplex PCR; the TCRdb copy retains only in-frame clones and omits some. The sample has 200,000 to 250,000 clones; roughly 88% are singletons. Sequenced input: peripheral blood. The gene calls are TRBV5-5 and TRBJ1-2, with D perhaps matching TRBD1 (6 bases). The source is a man older than 75 with acute or convalescent COVID-19. CDR3: CASSLVAGVDNYGYTF. In DNA, the CDR3 is TGTGCCAGCAGCTTGGTCGCAGGGGTGGATAACTATGGCTACACCTTC.